These 18 T cell receptor beta chains came from one sample sequenced in a study of blood T cell repertoires in COVID-19. Method: immunoSEQ multiplex PCR; TCRdb's copy keeps in-frame clones and lacks some. The data contain 400,000 or so clones, 88% of them singletons. Sequences were obtained from PBMCs or T cells enriched from blood (not recorded which). These receptors all stem from a woman between 40 and 55 years old with acute COVID-19.

The V call is TRBV5-6, the J call TRBJ1-6; D uncertain. The CDR3 runs 14 residues. Looked up from germline, CDR1 is SGHDT and CDR2 is YYEEEE. The V end lost 5 bases, the J end lost 9 bases, and 15 bases lay between the germline ends. CDR3 sequence reads: CASRLDGGSSPLHF. In DNA form, the CDR3 reads TGTGCCAGCAGACTTGACGGAGGAAGTTCACCCCTCCACTTT. The complete variable domain, with remaining parts taken from reference TRBV5-6 and TRBJ1-6, reads DAGVTQSPTHLIKTRGQQVTLRCSPKSGHDTVSWYQQALGQGPQFIFQYYEEEERQRGNFPDRFSGHQFPNYSSELNVNALLLGDSALYLCASRLDGGSSPLHFGNGTRLTVT.

The chain uses TRBV18 and TRBJ2-1, with 10 bases that match TRBD2. V shed 3 bases and J 0 bases; nucleotides not matched to a gene: 11. This CDR3 comprises 19 residues. Germline loops: CDR1 KGHSH, CDR2 LQKENI. CDR3 coding DNA: TGTGCCAGCTCACCCACCGCAGCGGGGGGGCAAGCCTCCTACAATGAGCAGTTCTTC. This sequence encodes CASSPTAAGGQASYNEQFF.

This chain connects TRBV2 to TRBJ2-7; D is possibly TRBD1 (5 bases). This CDR3 comprises 15 residues. Trimming stripped 3 bases from V and 1 base from J, with 13 bases between. CDR1 is SNHLY, CDR2 FYNNEI, per germline. The CDR3 here is CASSDVETVSYEQYF. CDR3 bases: TGTGCCAGCAGTGACGTAGAGACAGTTTCCTACGAGCAGTACTTC. Full variable domain (outside the CDR3, taken from reference TRBV2 and TRBJ2-7): EPEVTQTPSHQVTQMGQEVILRCVPISNHLYFYWYRQILGQKVEFLVSFYNNEISEKSEIFDDQFSVERPDGSNFTLKIRSTKLEDSAMYFCASSDVETVSYEQYFGPGTRLTVT.

This clone has more than one count but fewer than ten. The CDR3, as DNA: TGTGCCTGGAGTGTAGGGGACTATAACGGAAACACCATATATTTT. This codes for CAWSVGDYNGNTIYF. The chain recombines TRBV30 with TRBJ1-3; perhaps TRBD1 as D (5 bases). The CDR3 is 15 amino acids. V lost 0 bases and J lost 4, with 13 bases in between. Per germline, CDR1 GTSNPN and CDR2 SVGIG (reference sequence).

This clone occurred a few times. The chain recombines TRBV4-1 with TRBJ2-7; 15 nucleotides match TRBD2. This CDR3 spans 17 amino acids. V was clipped by 5 bases and J by 1 base; unmatched bases: 6. Germline V gives CDR1 MGHRA, CDR2 YSYEKL. CDR3 sequence: CASSSGLAGGFSYEQYF. DNA of the CDR3: TGCGCCAGCAGCTCAGGACTAGCGGGGGGGTTTTCCTACGAGCAGTACTTC.

The V gene is TRBV9, the J gene TRBJ1-2, with 7 bases aligning to TRBD1. The CDR3 extends over 14 amino acids. J gave up 5 bases and V 4 bases, and 8 bases lay outside the gene matches. The germline V gene encodes CDR1 SGDLS and CDR2 YYNGEE. This CDR3 is CASSHRDRQYGYTF. DNA of the CDR3: TGTGCCAGCAGCCATCGGGACAGACAATATGGCTACACCTTC.

The chain uses TRBV3-1 (or the pseudogene TRBV3-2) and TRBJ1-1; a possible D gene is TRBD1 (6 bases). V was shortened by 4 bases and J by 4 bases, with 13 bases between the two germline ends. Germline V gene data show CDR1 as LGHDT and CDR2 as YNNKEL (reference sequence). The CDR3 runs 14 residues. The CDR3 region is CASSRYRVGTEAFF. The CDR3 DNA follows: TGTGCCAGCAGCCGATACAGGGTCGGCACTGAAGCTTTCTTT.

The CDR3, as DNA: TGTGCCAGCAGTGAATCGGGGAACTTCCACAATGAGCAGTTCTTC. Translation gives CASSESGNFHNEQFF. This chain connects TRBV6-1 to TRBJ2-1; possible D gene TRBD2, 5 bases. The CDR3 has 15 amino acids. Germline CDR1 MNHNS, CDR2 SASEGT. The ends were cut back, 2 bases at V and 5 bases at J, with 13 bases in the middle.

The gene calls are TRBV11-2 and TRBJ1-3; TRBD1 agrees at 8 bases. This CDR3 contains 18 residues. V was pared by 5 bases and J by 3 bases, with 15 bases of the junction left unmatched. Germline lookup yields CDR1 SGHAT and CDR2 FQNNGV. The CDR3 DNA reads as TGTGCCAGCAGCCCTTCCAACTTCAGGGACAGGTTTGGAAACACCATATATTTT. Translating gives CASSPSNFRDRFGNTIYF. Full variable domain (rest looked up from reference TRBV11-2 and TRBJ1-3): EAGVAQSPRYKIIEKRQSVAFWCNPISGHATLYWYQQILGQGPKLLIQFQNNGVVDDSQLPKDRFSAERLKGVDSTLKIQPAKLEDSAVYLCASSPSNFRDRFGNTIYFGEGSWLTVV.

In this sample, this clone turned up many times. V and J are TRBV5-1 and TRBJ2-7; D uncertain. V gave up 0 bases and J gave up 5 bases, with 3 bases separating them. Germline CDR1 is SGHRS and CDR2 is YFSETQ. The CDR3 is 11 amino acids. In DNA, the CDR3 is TGCGCCAGCAGCTTGGATAACGAGCAGTACTTC. Translated, it gives CASSLDNEQYF.

Here the CDR3 DNA reads TGTGCCAGCAGCCTGGGACAGGGGGTTAGTGAAAAACTGTTTTTT. Protein sequence: CASSLGQGVSEKLFF. The chain recombines TRBV7-9 with TRBJ1-4; 11 positions agree with TRBD1. Germline loops: CDR1 SEHNR, CDR2 FQNEAQ (reference sequence). V dropped 5 bases and J dropped 7; count of bases not matched to a gene: 6. The CDR3 spans 15 residues.

The chain carries TRBV6-4 and TRBJ1-4; D might be TRBD1 (6 bases). The germline gives CDR1 MRHNA, CDR2 SNTAGT. Trimming left V 5 bases short and J 3 bases short, with 10 bases between. The CDR3 covers 14 residues. The CDR3: CASSRQGSNEKLFF. The CDR3, as DNA: TGTGCCAGCAGTCGGCAGGGGTCTAATGAAAAACTGTTTTTT.

The sample holds one count of this clone. The rearrangement links TRBV14 to TRBJ2-3; no reliable D call. CDR1 SGHDN and CDR2 FVKESK come from the germline V gene. CDR3 length: 16 residues. V lost 0 bases and J lost 4, with 14 bases in between. The chain's CDR3 is CASSQEWAELPDTQYF. The CDR3 coding sequence is TGTGCCAGCAGCCAAGAGTGGGCAGAACTTCCAGATACGCAGTATTTT.

J is TRBJ1-1 and V is TRBV6-5, with a possible D match to TRBD1 (6 bases). Germline CDR1 and CDR2: MNHEY and SVGAGI. The V end lost 7 bases, the J end lost 4 bases, and 10 bases lay between the germline ends. This CDR3 is built from 12 residues. Written as DNA, the CDR3 is TGTGCCAGCACAACAGGGTCCACTGAAGCTTTCTTT. Amino acids: CASTTGSTEAFF.

The chain combines TRBV7-9 with TRBJ1-1, with D unresolved. This CDR3 is 15 amino acids long. In germline, CDR1 is SEHNR, CDR2 FQNEAQ (reference sequence). V was clipped by 1 base and J by 4 bases, with 13 bases between them. In nucleotides, the CDR3 is TGTGCCAGCAGCTTAGTGGGCGGACGGGGCACTGAAGCTTTCTTT. Encoded protein: CASSLVGGRGTEAFF.

The chain uses TRBV6-5 and TRBJ1-4, with D possibly being TRBD1 (5 bases). V was cut by 4 bases and J by 3 bases, with 15 bases left in between. Germline V gene sequence: CDR1 MNHEY, CDR2 SVGAGI. This CDR3 is 16 amino acids long. In DNA form, the CDR3 reads TGTGCCAGCAGTTCCGGGGGGGGAGGGTCTAATGAAAAACTGTTTTTT. Protein product: CASSSGGGGSNEKLFF.

J is TRBJ2-1 and V is TRBV4-1; tentative D call: TRBD2 (5 bases). The CDR3 spans 16 residues. Germline loops: CDR1 MGHRA, CDR2 YSYEKL. Trimming cost V 1 base and J 6 bases, with 16 bases left between them. In DNA form, the CDR3 reads TGCGCCAGCAGCCAAGCGGGATTGGTTCCCCCCAATGAGCAGTTCTTC. Residues: CASSQAGLVPPNEQFF.

The rearrangement joins TRBV7-9 to TRBJ1-4, with a possible D match to TRBD1 (5 bases). Trimming cost V 7 bases and J 0 bases, with 15 bases left between them. The CDR3 consists of 16 residues. The germline CDR1 and CDR2 sequences are SEHNR and FQNEAQ (reference sequence). The CDR3 DNA sequence: TGTGCCAGCAACCCATTGGAACAGGCAACTAATGAAAAACTGTTTTTT. Translated: CASNPLEQATNEKLFF.